This TCR beta chain was sequenced during a study of T cells in Graves' hyperthyroidism and ophthalmopathy. Study-wide context: Peripheral blood was acquired at first diagnosis, ahead of any therapy whatsoever.

This clonotype was detected many times. Regions amplified from RNA transcripts were the TCR beta CDR3 regions. HTBI primers were used for first-round RT-PCR of the TCR CDR3. TCRdb re-analysed the multiplex PCR reads in MiXCR, keeping a single row per CDR3 protein. The data contain roughly 180,000 distinct CDR3 sequences, 8% to 9.5% of them seen just once; the ten biggest clones take up approximately 20%. Germline CDR1 is SGHRS and CDR2 is YFSETQ. CDR3 size: 15 residues. V was pared by 0 bases and J by 5 bases, with 15 bases between. Sequencing used blood. The origin of this receptor is a young woman with Graves' hyperthyroidism that later progressed to Graves' ophthalmopathy. V gene TRBV5-1 combines with J gene TRBJ2-7; TRBD2 might be the D (7 bases). CDR3 in amino acids: CASSLAEGGSDEQYF. The CDR3 DNA is TGCGCCAGCAGCTTGGCAGAGGGGGGGTCGGACGAGCAGTACTTC.